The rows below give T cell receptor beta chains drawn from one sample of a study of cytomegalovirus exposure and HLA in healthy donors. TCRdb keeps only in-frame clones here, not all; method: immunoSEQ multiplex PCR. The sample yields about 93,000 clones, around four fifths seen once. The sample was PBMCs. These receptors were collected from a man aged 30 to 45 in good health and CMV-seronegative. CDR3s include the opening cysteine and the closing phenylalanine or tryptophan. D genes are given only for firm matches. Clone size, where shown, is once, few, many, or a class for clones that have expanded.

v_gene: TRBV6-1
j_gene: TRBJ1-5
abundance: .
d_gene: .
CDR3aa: CASSEGSGVQPQHF
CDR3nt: TGTGCCAGCAGTGAAGGGTCCGGAGTTCAGCCCCAGCATTTT

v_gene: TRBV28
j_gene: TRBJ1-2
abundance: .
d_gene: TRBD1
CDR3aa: CASSSTSGQGVDYTF
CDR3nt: TGTGCCAGCAGCTCAACCTCCGGACAGGGGGTCGACTACACCTTC

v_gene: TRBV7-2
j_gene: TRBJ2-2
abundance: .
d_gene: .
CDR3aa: CASSLLTGELFF
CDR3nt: TGTGCCAGCAGCTTATTAACCGGGGAGCTGTTTTTT

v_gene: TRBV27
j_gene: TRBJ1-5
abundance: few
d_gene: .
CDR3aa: CASSIRQPYSNQPQHF
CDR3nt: TGTGCCAGCAGTATTAGACAGCCCTATAGCAATCAGCCCCAGCATTTT

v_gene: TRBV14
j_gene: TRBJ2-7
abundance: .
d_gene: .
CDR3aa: CASSSGWGRSSYEQYF
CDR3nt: TGTGCCAGCAGCTCGGGTTGGGGGAGGAGCTCCTACGAGCAGTACTTC

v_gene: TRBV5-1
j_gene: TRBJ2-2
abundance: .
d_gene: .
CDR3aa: CASSSEDHGGELFF
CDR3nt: TGCGCCAGCAGCTCGGAGGACCACGGCGGGGAGCTGTTTTTT

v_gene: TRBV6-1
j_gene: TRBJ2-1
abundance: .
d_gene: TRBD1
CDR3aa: CASPGTENYNEQFF
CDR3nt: TGTGCCAGCCCCGGGACAGAAAACTACAATGAGCAGTTCTTC

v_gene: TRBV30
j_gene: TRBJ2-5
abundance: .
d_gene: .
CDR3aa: CAWSVIRGRETQYF
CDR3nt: TGTGCCTGGAGTGTAATCCGAGGGAGAGAGACCCAGTACTTC

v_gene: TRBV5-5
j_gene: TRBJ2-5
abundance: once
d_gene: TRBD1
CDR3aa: CASSLVSTGGETQYF
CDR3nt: TGTGCCAGCAGCTTGGTTTCCACAGGGGGAGAGACCCAGTACTTC

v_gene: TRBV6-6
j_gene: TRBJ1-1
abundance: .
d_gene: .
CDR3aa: CASSFLGEGEAFF
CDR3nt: TGTGCCAGCTCTTTCCTAGGGGAGGGTGAAGCTTTCTTT

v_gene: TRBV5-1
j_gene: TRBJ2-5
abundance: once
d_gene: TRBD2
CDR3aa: CASSLGLAGSETQYF
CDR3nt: TGCGCCAGCAGCTTAGGACTAGCCGGTTCGGAGACCCAGTACTTC

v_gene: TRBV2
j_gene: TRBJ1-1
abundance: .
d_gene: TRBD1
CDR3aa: CASAGQLNTEAFF
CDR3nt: TGTGCCAGTGCGGGACAGTTGAACACTGAAGCTTTCTTT

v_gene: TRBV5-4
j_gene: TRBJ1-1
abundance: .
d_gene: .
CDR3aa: CASSLVSTMGMNTEAFF
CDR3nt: TGTGCCAGCAGCTTGGTATCGACTATGGGAATGAACACTGAAGCTTTCTTT

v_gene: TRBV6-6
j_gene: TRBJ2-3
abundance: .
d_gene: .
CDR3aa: CASSYSGTNTDTQYF
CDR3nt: TGTGCCAGCAGTTACTCGGGGACAAACACAGATACGCAGTATTTT

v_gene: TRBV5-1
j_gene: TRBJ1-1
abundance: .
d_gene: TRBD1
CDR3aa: CASSWTGTGRSRTEAFF
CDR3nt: TGCGCCAGCAGCTGGACCGGGACAGGGCGATCGCGCACTGAAGCTTTCTTT

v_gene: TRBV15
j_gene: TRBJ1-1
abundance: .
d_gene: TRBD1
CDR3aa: CATSRDQGQSKAFF
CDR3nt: TGTGCCACCAGCAGAGACCAGGGACAGTCGAAAGCTTTCTTT

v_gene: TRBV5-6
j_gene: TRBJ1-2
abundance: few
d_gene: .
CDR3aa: CASSYQKTTNYGYTF
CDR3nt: TGTGCCAGCAGCTACCAGAAAACCACTAACTATGGCTACACCTTC

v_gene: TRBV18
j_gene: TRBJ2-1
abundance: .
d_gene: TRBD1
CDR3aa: CASSPKGLGRGFNEQFF
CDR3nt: TGTGCCAGCTCACCGAAGGGGCTGGGCAGGGGGTTCAATGAGCAGTTCTTC

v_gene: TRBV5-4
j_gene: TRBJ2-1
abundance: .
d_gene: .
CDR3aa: CASSLDSLQFF
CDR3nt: TGTGCCAGCAGCTTGGACAGCTTACAGTTCTTC

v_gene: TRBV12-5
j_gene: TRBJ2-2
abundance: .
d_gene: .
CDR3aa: CASGLRAGNTGELFF
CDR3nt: TGTGCTAGTGGTTTGAGGGCGGGGAACACCGGGGAGCTGTTTTTT

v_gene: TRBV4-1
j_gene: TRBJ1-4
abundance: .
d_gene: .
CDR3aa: CASSQLGNGARTNEKLFF
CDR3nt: TGCGCCAGCAGCCAATTGGGTAATGGAGCGCGAACTAATGAAAAACTGTTTTTT

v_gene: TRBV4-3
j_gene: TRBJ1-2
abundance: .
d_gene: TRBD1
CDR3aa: CASSAMTGVDQYGYTF
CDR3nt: TGCGCCAGCAGCGCAATGACAGGGGTCGATCAGTATGGCTACACCTTC

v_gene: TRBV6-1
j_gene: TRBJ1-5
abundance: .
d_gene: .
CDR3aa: CASSEAGHNNQPQHF
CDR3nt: TGTGCCAGCAGTGAAGCGGGACACAACAATCAGCCCCAGCATTTT

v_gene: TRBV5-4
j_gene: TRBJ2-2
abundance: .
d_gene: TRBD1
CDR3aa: CASSLPTGGTGELFF
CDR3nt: TGTGCCAGCAGCTTACCGACAGGGGGCACCGGGGAGCTGTTTTTT

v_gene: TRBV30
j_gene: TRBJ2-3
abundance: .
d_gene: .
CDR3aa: CAWSPGQGNADTQYF
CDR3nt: TGTGCCTGGAGTCCGGGGCAGGGGAACGCAGATACGCAGTATTTT

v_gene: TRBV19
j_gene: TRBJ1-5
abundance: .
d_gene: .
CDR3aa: CASSLRGQAQHF
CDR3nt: TGTGCCAGTAGTCTCCGAGGGCAGGCCCAGCATTTT

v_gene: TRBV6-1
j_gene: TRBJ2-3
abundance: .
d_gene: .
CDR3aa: CASSEASQGRDTWDTQYF
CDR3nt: TGTGCCAGCAGTGAAGCAAGTCAGGGAAGGGATACCTGGGATACGCAGTATTTT

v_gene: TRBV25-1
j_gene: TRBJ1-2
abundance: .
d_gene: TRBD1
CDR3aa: CASSGSGTGGGYTF
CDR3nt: TGTGCCAGCAGTGGTTCCGGGACAGGTGGCGGCTACACCTTC

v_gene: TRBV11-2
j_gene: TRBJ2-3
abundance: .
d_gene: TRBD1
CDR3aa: CASSPDRPSTDTQYF
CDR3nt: TGTGCCAGCAGCCCGGACAGGCCTAGCACAGATACGCAGTATTTT

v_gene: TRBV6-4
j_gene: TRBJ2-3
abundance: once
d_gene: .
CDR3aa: CASSERGDTDTQYF
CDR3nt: TGTGCCAGCAGTGAGCGCGGGGACACAGATACGCAGTATTTT

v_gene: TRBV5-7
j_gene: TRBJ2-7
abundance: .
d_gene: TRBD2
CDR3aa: CASSPPREGRLEQYF
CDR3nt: TGTGCCAGCAGCCCCCCCCGGGAGGGCCGTCTCGAGCAGTACTTC

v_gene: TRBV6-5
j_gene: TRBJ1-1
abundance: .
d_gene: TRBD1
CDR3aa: CASSWDRDDGHTEAFF
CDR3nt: TGTGCCAGCAGTTGGGACAGGGACGACGGGCACACTGAAGCTTTCTTT

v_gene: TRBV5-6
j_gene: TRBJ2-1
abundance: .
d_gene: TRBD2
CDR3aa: CASSSLAGGNNEQFF
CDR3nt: TGTGCCAGCAGCTCCCTAGCGGGTGGAAACAATGAGCAGTTCTTC

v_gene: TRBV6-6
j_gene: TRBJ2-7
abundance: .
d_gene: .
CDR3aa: CASSSGQAWYF
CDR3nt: TGTGCCAGCAGCTCTGGCCAGGCGTGGTACTTC

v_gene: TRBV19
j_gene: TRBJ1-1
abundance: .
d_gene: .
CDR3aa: CASSIGMNTEAFF
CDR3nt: TGTGCCAGTAGTATTGGCATGAACACTGAAGCTTTCTTT

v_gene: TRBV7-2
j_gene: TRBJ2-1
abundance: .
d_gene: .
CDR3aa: CASSVRDAIEQFF
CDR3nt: TGTGCCAGCTCTGTACGGGATGCGATTGAGCAGTTCTTC